This is a list of T cell receptor beta chains from one sample in a study of post-analysis software for immune sequencing data. Via MiXCR, TCRdb re-called the PCR reads, giving one row per CDR3 protein. This repertoire shows 800,000 to 950,000 distinct CDR3 sequences, roughly half found once; its top ten account for around 4.5%. Sequenced sample: blood. These TCRs come from a girl between 10 and 17 years old with multiple sclerosis. Each CDR3 is given with its conserved first and last residue. Fields, in order: V gene, CDR3 length, clone size, D gene, J gene, CDR3 protein. A D gene is named only where the DNA matches it firmly. Clone size, where shown, is once, few, many, or a class for clones that have expanded.

v_gene: TRBV5-1
len: 13
abundance: NA
d_gene: NA
j_gene: TRBJ2-5
CDR3aa: CASNLAGGETQYF

v_gene: TRBV7-3
len: 16
abundance: few
d_gene: TRBD2
j_gene: TRBJ2-3
CDR3aa: CASSWTSGASTDTQYF

v_gene: TRBV5-1
len: 13
abundance: NA
d_gene: NA
j_gene: TRBJ2-7
CDR3aa: CASSLQGDYEQYF

v_gene: TRBV10-3
len: 15
abundance: NA
d_gene: NA
j_gene: TRBJ2-3
CDR3aa: CATSPGVTGADTQYF

v_gene: TRBV20-1
len: 16
abundance: few
d_gene: NA
j_gene: TRBJ2-1
CDR3aa: CSARVQRGPRSNEQFF

v_gene: TRBV21-1
len: 20
abundance: NA
d_gene: NA
j_gene: TRBJ2-3
CDR3aa: CASTPIRLAGEVESTDTQYF

v_gene: TRBV5-1
len: 18
abundance: few
d_gene: NA
j_gene: TRBJ2-5
CDR3aa: CASSFLQIGMLAKETQYF

v_gene: TRBV7-3
len: 14
abundance: few
d_gene: TRBD2
j_gene: TRBJ2-3
CDR3aa: CASSTGLAADTQYF

v_gene: TRBV9
len: 15
abundance: NA
d_gene: TRBD1
j_gene: TRBJ2-7
CDR3aa: CASSVTQGSPYEQYF

v_gene: TRBV29-1
len: 14
abundance: NA
d_gene: NA
j_gene: TRBJ2-7
CDR3aa: CSVDSRGTYEKQYF

v_gene: TRBV20-1
len: 18
abundance: NA
d_gene: TRBD2
j_gene: TRBJ2-5
CDR3aa: CSARDLTSGGPDPETQYF

v_gene: TRBV5-8
len: 16
abundance: NA
d_gene: NA
j_gene: TRBJ1-5
CDR3aa: CASSLGTFYSNQPQHF

v_gene: TRBV12-3/TRBV12-4
len: 15
abundance: NA
d_gene: TRBD1
j_gene: TRBJ2-7
CDR3aa: CASSWAGQGLYEQYF

v_gene: TRBV3-1
len: 15
abundance: NA
d_gene: NA
j_gene: TRBJ2-1
CDR3aa: CASSQGADPYNEQFF

v_gene: TRBV9
len: 16
abundance: NA
d_gene: TRBD1
j_gene: TRBJ2-1
CDR3aa: CASSVAGDRASNEQFF

v_gene: TRBV7-8
len: 15
abundance: NA
d_gene: TRBD2
j_gene: TRBJ2-1
CDR3aa: CASSFLAGGHNEQFF

v_gene: TRBV12-3/TRBV12-4
len: 15
abundance: few
d_gene: TRBD1
j_gene: TRBJ2-7
CDR3aa: CASRASGTGLYEQYF

v_gene: TRBV15
len: 18
abundance: few
d_gene: TRBD1
j_gene: TRBJ1-5
CDR3aa: CATSRDRRDRVFDQPQHF

v_gene: TRBV10-3
len: 19
abundance: NA
d_gene: TRBD2
j_gene: TRBJ2-1
CDR3aa: CATSQRGLAGSNSYNEQFF

v_gene: TRBV5-1
len: 14
abundance: few
d_gene: NA
j_gene: TRBJ2-7
CDR3aa: CASSSNLATYEQYF

v_gene: TRBV12-3/TRBV12-4
len: 15
abundance: NA
d_gene: TRBD2
j_gene: TRBJ2-4
CDR3aa: CASTRLAGGFGEQYF

v_gene: TRBV14
len: 20
abundance: NA
d_gene: TRBD1
j_gene: TRBJ1-1
CDR3aa: CASSQEWGLDRVYPNTEAFF

v_gene: TRBV11-2
len: 12
abundance: NA
d_gene: NA
j_gene: TRBJ1-2
CDR3aa: CASSPTDHGYTF

v_gene: TRBV15
len: 13
abundance: NA
d_gene: NA
j_gene: TRBJ2-7
CDR3aa: CATSRDPKLEQYF

v_gene: TRBV29-1
len: 14
abundance: once
d_gene: TRBD1
j_gene: TRBJ1-1
CDR3aa: CSVPGQGGGTEAFF

v_gene: TRBV6-5
len: 16
abundance: NA
d_gene: TRBD1
j_gene: TRBJ2-1
CDR3aa: CASSYGTGDRYNEQFF

v_gene: TRBV2
len: 15
abundance: NA
d_gene: NA
j_gene: TRBJ2-3
CDR3aa: CASGSTPDLTDTQYF

v_gene: TRBV5-1
len: 16
abundance: NA
d_gene: NA
j_gene: TRBJ2-7
CDR3aa: CASSLDLVAGSYEQYF

v_gene: TRBV9
len: 18
abundance: NA
d_gene: TRBD1
j_gene: TRBJ2-6
CDR3aa: CASSPSDRGGSGANVLTF

v_gene: TRBV24-1
len: 14
abundance: NA
d_gene: NA
j_gene: TRBJ1-5
CDR3aa: CATSDSTGNQPQHF

v_gene: TRBV7-9
len: 14
abundance: NA
d_gene: TRBD2
j_gene: TRBJ2-3
CDR3aa: CASSLAGDTDTQYF

v_gene: TRBV7-9
len: 13
abundance: NA
d_gene: NA
j_gene: TRBJ1-2
CDR3aa: CASRGLGGYGYTF

v_gene: TRBV28
len: 16
abundance: NA
d_gene: NA
j_gene: TRBJ2-5
CDR3aa: CASSLLVSLGPETQYF

v_gene: TRBV12-3/TRBV12-4
len: 16
abundance: NA
d_gene: TRBD1
j_gene: TRBJ2-1
CDR3aa: CASSLAPKGALNEQFF

v_gene: TRBV7-2
len: 16
abundance: NA
d_gene: NA
j_gene: TRBJ2-1
CDR3aa: CASSLAWGASYNEQFF

v_gene: TRBV29-1
len: 14
abundance: NA
d_gene: NA
j_gene: NA
CDR3aa: CSVDRERRTETQYF

v_gene: TRBV7-3
len: 15
abundance: once
d_gene: NA
j_gene: TRBJ1-2
CDR3aa: CASRARGRGSDGYTF

v_gene: TRBV10-3
len: 15
abundance: few
d_gene: NA
j_gene: TRBJ2-5
CDR3aa: CAISERGGIPGTQYF

v_gene: TRBV30
len: 12
abundance: NA
d_gene: NA
j_gene: TRBJ2-2
CDR3aa: CAFTAGVGELFF

v_gene: TRBV6-1
len: 13
abundance: NA
d_gene: NA
j_gene: TRBJ2-6
CDR3aa: CASSELGANVLTF

v_gene: TRBV14
len: 16
abundance: NA
d_gene: TRBD1
j_gene: NA
CDR3aa: CASSQPGTGGRTTQYF